What follows is one T cell receptor beta chain and its context. This entry is derived from a study of blood T cell repertoires in COVID-19. Study-level background: Acute-phase and convalescent COVID-19 samples originated in the United States, Italy and Spain. PBMCs, B-cell-depleted T cells, or T cells were the source of the cDNA or gDNA that made up the material.

This CDR3 region has 17 residues. Trimming at V came to 1 base and at J to 4 bases, leaving 9 bases not matched to a gene. Germline CDR1 and CDR2: SGHNT and YENEEA. In the original workflow: Estimation of nucleated cell counts relied on the amplification of reference gene primers. This table comes from immunoSEQ multiplex PCR, and its TCRdb copy is limited to in-frame clones, with some not included. That table supplies the V and J calls and clone size; D and trimming were determined from the DNA. The sample has 200,000 to 250,000 clones, around 80% seen once. The sample consisted of peripheral blood. The chain links TRBV11-3 to TRBJ2-3; 9 bases match TRBD2. This clonotype originated in a man in his thirties or forties with active or convalescent COVID-19. The CDR3 reads CASSLGKRLAAADTQYF. The CDR3, as DNA: TGTGCCAGCAGCTTAGGGAAAAGACTAGCGGCGGCAGATACGCAGTATTTT.